Each of the 13 T cell receptor beta chains below was sequenced from the same sample in a study of blood T cell repertoires in COVID-19. TCRdb's copy holds only in-frame clones and misses some; the assay was immunoSEQ multiplex PCR. The sample has 150,000 to 160,000 clones; approximately 90% are singletons. The sequenced sample consisted of peripheral blood. Source of these receptors: a woman in her sixties or seventies with acute or convalescent COVID-19.

With regard to this clone: Within the sample, other DNA sequences also encode this same CDR3. The rearrangement links TRBV5-1 to TRBJ1-1; D possibly corresponds to TRBD1 (5 bases). Germline V lookup: CDR1 SGHRS, CDR2 YFSETQ. V lost 4 bases, J lost 0 bases, and 16 bases lay in between. The CDR3 consists of 16 residues. The CDR3 coding sequence is TGCGCCAGCAGCCCGGGGGAGGGACGGATGAACACTGAAGCTTTCTTT. This translates into CASSPGEGRMNTEAFF. Variable domain in full (rest from reference TRBV5-1 and TRBJ1-1): KAGVTQTPRYLIKTRGQQVTLSCSPISGHRSVSWYQQTPGQGLQFLFEYFSETQRNKGNFPGRFSGRQFSNSRSEMNVSTLELGDSALYLCASSPGEGRMNTEAFFGQGTRLTVV.

This clone occurred a few times. V and J are TRBV18 and TRBJ2-1; D is perhaps TRBD1 (6 bases). This CDR3 is 16 amino acids long. V shed 2 bases and J shed 4 bases, with 15 bases lying between them. CDR1 and CDR2 (germline): KGHSH, LQKENI. CDR3 sequence: CASSPFEAGAYNEQFF. CDR3 bases: TGTGCCAGCTCACCATTTGAGGCAGGGGCTTACAATGAGCAGTTCTTC.

This clone has only one observation. This chain connects TRBV28 to TRBJ1-1; TRBD1 matches at 9 bases. V trimming: 5 bases; J trimming: 5 bases; junction bases outside the gene matches: 6. The CDR3 loop spans 14 amino acids. Germline V gives CDR1 MDHEN, CDR2 SYDVKM. CDR3 residues: CASSGRTGVTEAFF. Written as DNA, the CDR3 is TGTGCCAGCAGTGGCCGGACAGGGGTTACTGAAGCTTTCTTT. Filled out from reference TRBV28 and TRBJ1-1, the complete variable domain reads DVKVTQSSRYLVKRTGEKVFLECVQDMDHENMFWYRQDPGLGLRLIYFSYDVKMKEKGDIPEGYSVSREKKERFSLILESASTNQTSMYLCASSGRTGVTEAFFGQGTRLTVV.

This clone appeared a single time. CDR3 in DNA: TGTGCCAGCTTTAGGGGGTCCACTAATGAAAAACTGTTTTTT. Its translation is CASFRGSTNEKLFF. V usage is TRBV6-5 and J usage is TRBJ1-4; perhaps TRBD1 as D (6 bases). The germline V and J ends were trimmed by 8 bases and 2 bases, with 12 bases remaining between them. There are 14 residues in the CDR3. CDR1 and CDR2 from the germline V gene are MNHEY and SVGAGI.

V usage is TRBV11-2 and J usage is TRBJ2-3; no reliable D call. Trimming shortened V by 4 bases and J by 9 bases, and 11 bases separated the two germline ends. Per germline, CDR1 SGHAT and CDR2 FQNNGV. CDR3 size: 12 residues. CDR3 sequence reads: CASSSPPETQYF. CDR3 DNA sequence: TGTGCCAGCAGCTCTCCCCCTGAGACGCAGTATTTT.

This clone showed up just a few times. Additional DNA sequences in this sample encode the identical CDR3. V is TRBV29-1 and J is TRBJ1-2; tentatively, D is TRBD1 (5 bases). Germline V gene sequence: CDR1 SQVTM, CDR2 ANQGSEA. Trimming left V 3 bases short and J 3 bases short, with 5 bases between. The CDR3 has 11 amino acids. The CDR3 nucleotides are TGCAGCGTTGACAGGGACTATGGCTACACCTTC. This gives the protein CSVDRDYGYTF.

This rearrangement joins TRBV4-2 to TRBJ2-3; 10 positions match TRBD2. V lost 1 base, J lost 6 bases, and 10 bases stayed unmatched. Germline V gene data show CDR1 as LGHNA and CDR2 as YNFKEQ. This CDR3 is 17 amino acids long. The CDR3 region has the DNA TGTGCCAGCAGCCAAGCGCAAAGCGGGGGGGCCGTCGATACGCAGTATTTT. This gives the protein CASSQAQSGGAVDTQYF.

CDR3 DNA: TGTGCCAGCAGTCCCGGGGGACTAGGAGGGAACGAGCAGTACTTC. It specifies CASSPGGLGGNEQYF. The chain combines TRBV6-2 or TRBV6-3 with TRBJ2-7, with TRBD2 matching 8 bases. V lost 5 bases to trimming and J lost 5 bases; unmatched junction nucleotides: 11. This CDR3 has 15 residues. Germline-derived CDR1 and CDR2 are MNHEY and SVGEGT.

The CDR3 is CASATRDRGGNEQFF. The CDR3 bases are TGTGCTAGTGCCACCCGGGACAGGGGCGGCAATGAGCAGTTCTTC. The genes are TRBV12-5 and TRBJ2-1, with TRBD1 identical over 10 bases. The CDR3 is 15 amino acids. Germline CDR1 is LGHNT and CDR2 is FRNRAP. V shed 7 bases and J 6 bases; nucleotides not matched to a gene: 9. The whole variable domain, filled in from reference TRBV12-5 and TRBJ2-1, reads DARVTQTPRHKVTEMGQEVTMRCQPILGHNTVFWYRQTMMQGLELLAYFRNRAPLDDSGMPKDRFSAEMPDATLATLKIQPSEPRDSAVYFCASATRDRGGNEQFFGPGTRLTVL.

The chain joins TRBV6-6 to TRBJ2-5; no clear D gene. Germline V gene lookup returns CDR1 MNHNY and CDR2 SVGAGI (reference sequence). The CDR3 totals 11 residues. V lost 5 bases to trimming and J lost 3 bases, with 4 bases between them. The CDR3 DNA reads TGTGCCAGCAGTGGCAAAGAGACCCAGTACTTC. Translating gives CASSGKETQYF.

The chain has TRBV14 and TRBJ2-2; D not certain. V was clipped by 4 bases and J by 7 bases, with 10 bases between them. The CDR3 runs 13 residues. Germline loops: CDR1 SGHDN, CDR2 FVKESK. Written as DNA, the CDR3 is TGTGCCAGCAGCCCTCAAAGAGGCGGGGAGCTGTTTTTT. Translation gives CASSPQRGGELFF.

The chain employs TRBV9 and TRBJ1-6, with a possible D match to TRBD1 (5 bases). Looked up from germline, CDR1 is SGDLS and CDR2 is YYNGEE. This CDR3 is built from 14 residues. Trimming removed 1 base at V and 7 bases at J, with 9 bases between. CDR3 bases: TGTGCCAGCAGCGTAAGGCAGGGAAATTCACCCCTCCACTTT. It encodes CASSVRQGNSPLHF.

This chain connects TRBV7-8 to TRBJ2-5; 10 bases are a match to TRBD2. This CDR3 is built from 18 residues. Losses at the gene ends were 4 bases for V and 4 bases for J; bases not matched to a gene: 15. The germline V gene has CDR1 SGHVS and CDR2 FQNEAQ. The chain's CDR3 is CASSWQPLAGEETETQYF. CDR3 bases: TGTGCCAGCAGCTGGCAGCCTCTAGCGGGGGAAGAAACAGAGACCCAGTACTTC.